Each of the 20 T cell receptor beta chains below was sequenced from the same sample in a study of T cell responses to AZD1222 COVID-19 vaccine. TCRdb's table, derived via immunoSEQ multiplex PCR, lists solely in-frame clones and lacks some. The sample includes around 84,000 clones, around 90% of them seen just once. The starting material was peripheral blood, obtained on day 0 of AZD1222 vaccination. The receptors originated from an adult in good health.

In nucleotides, the CDR3 is TGTGCCAGCACTCGGGGTAGCGAGCAGTTCTTC. Protein: CASTRGSEQFF. The J gene is TRBJ2-1, the V gene TRBV2, with D possibly matching TRBD2 (5 bases). The CDR3 extends over 11 amino acids. Germline V gives CDR1 SNHLY, CDR2 FYNNEI. The V gene lost 7 bases and the J gene lost 10 bases, with 11 bases spanning the gap.

This clone was found a few times. V is TRBV2 and J is TRBJ2-3; D gene ambiguous. This CDR3 is 14 amino acids long. V lost 3 bases and J 6 bases, leaving 13 bases between the germline ends. CDR1 is SNHLY and CDR2 is FYNNEI in the germline V gene. This CDR3 reads CASSDRSGSDTQYF. The CDR3 bases are TGTGCCAGCAGTGATCGGAGTGGTTCGGATACGCAGTATTTT.

The CDR3 region has the DNA TGTGCCAGCAGCCAAGATCGCTCAGATACGCAGTATTTT. Translation: CASSQDRSDTQYF. The gene calls are TRBV3-1 (or the pseudogene TRBV3-2) and TRBJ2-3, with D uncertain. V lost 0 bases and J 4 bases, leaving 5 bases between the germline ends. Germline CDR1 LGHDT, CDR2 YNNKEL (reference sequence). The CDR3 is 13 amino acids.

The chain links TRBV11-3 to TRBJ2-1; the match to TRBD2 covers 8 bases. From germline, CDR1 is SGHNT and CDR2 YENEEA. This CDR3 region has 15 residues. With 0 bases clipped from V and 10 bases from J, the junction kept 8 bases outside the gene matches. CDR3: CASSLDGGGPGEQFF. The CDR3 DNA sequence: TGTGCCAGCAGCTTAGATGGCGGGGGGCCGGGGGAGCAGTTCTTC.

V and J are TRBV7-9 and TRBJ1-2; 8 nucleotides line up with TRBD1. Trimming at V came to 2 bases and at J to 6 bases, leaving 5 bases not matched to a gene. This CDR3 is 14 amino acids long. Germline loops: CDR1 SEHNR, CDR2 FQNEAQ (reference sequence). CDR3 bases: TGTGCCAGCAGCTTACTGGACAGGGTCGATGGCTACACCTTC. Translated, it gives CASSLLDRVDGYTF.

The rearrangement joins TRBV19 to TRBJ1-2; 9 bases match TRBD1. Germline V gives CDR1 LNHDA, CDR2 SQIVND (reference sequence). The trim removed 5 bases at V and 1 base at J, leaving 5 bases unmatched. The CDR3 is 15 amino acids. CDR3 sequence: CASSLPGQGNYGYTF. The CDR3 coding sequence is TGTGCCAGTAGTCTTCCGGGACAGGGTAACTATGGCTACACCTTC.

This clone was seen a few times. The CDR3 sequence: CAISESSPIVEAFF. The CDR3 DNA reads as TGTGCCATCAGTGAGTCGTCTCCAATAGTTGAAGCTTTCTTT. The rearrangement joins TRBV10-3 to TRBJ1-1; D is ambiguous. The germline V and J ends were trimmed by 0 bases and 7 bases, with 12 bases remaining between them. The CDR3 length is 14 residues. Germline values: CDR1 ENHRY, CDR2 SYGVKD.

This clone was detected only a few times. J is TRBJ1-2 and V is TRBV27; the D gene is possibly TRBD1 (5 bases). The germline CDR1 and CDR2 sequences are MNHEY and SMNVEV (reference sequence). This CDR3 comprises 13 residues. V lost 2 bases to trimming and J lost 3 bases, with 7 bases between them. The CDR3 DNA reads TGTGCCAGCAGTTTACAGGGCGACTATGGCTACACCTTC. It is translated as CASSLQGDYGYTF.

Here the CDR3 reads CASKEMSNQPQHF. For the CDR3, the DNA is TGTGCCAGCAAGGAGATGAGCAATCAGCCCCAGCATTTT. The chain combines TRBV28 with TRBJ1-5; D not certain. The CDR3 is 13 residues long. The germline V gene has CDR1 MDHEN and CDR2 SYDVKM. V was shortened by 7 bases and J by 1 base, with 8 bases between the two germline ends.

The V call is TRBV6-1, the J call TRBJ2-1; D possibly corresponds to TRBD2 (7 bases). The length of the CDR3 is 15 residues. V was pared by 2 bases and J by 10 bases, with 18 bases between. Germline V gene data show CDR1 as MNHNS and CDR2 as SASEGT. CDR3 amino acids: CASSESWGGAEEQFF. The DNA for the CDR3 is TGTGCCAGCAGTGAATCGTGGGGGGGGGCTGAGGAGCAGTTCTTC.

The chain combines TRBV6-5 with TRBJ2-7; a weak D match, TRBD2 (5 bases). Per germline, CDR1 MNHEY and CDR2 SVGAGI. The CDR3 has 15 amino acids. V was clipped by 0 bases and J by 0 bases, with 9 bases between them. The CDR3 DNA reads TGTGCCAGCAGTTACTCCCCGACTAACTCCTACGAGCAGTACTTC. It translates to CASSYSPTNSYEQYF.

The V and J genes are TRBV5-4 and TRBJ2-7; a possible D gene is TRBD1 (5 bases). Germline CDR1 SGHNT, CDR2 YYREEE (reference sequence). The V end was cut by 1 base, the J end by 4 bases, with 12 bases between. The CDR3 spans 14 residues. This CDR3 reads CASSLFETEYEQYF. The CDR3 DNA follows: TGTGCCAGCAGCTTGTTCGAGACAGAGTACGAGCAGTACTTC.

CDR3 sequence: CASSLPGTYEQYF. The CDR3 nucleotides are TGTGCCAGCAGCTTACCGGGAACCTACGAGCAGTACTTC. The V and J genes are TRBV11-2 and TRBJ2-7, with a weak D call TRBD2 (5 bases). The CDR3 covers 13 residues. Germline loops: CDR1 SGHAT, CDR2 FQNNGV. With 2 bases removed from V and 2 bases from J, the gap between germline ends came to 7 bases.

The chain has TRBV19 and TRBJ2-7; TRBD2 is a possible D gene (6 bases). This CDR3 is built from 14 residues. The germline V gene encodes CDR1 LNHDA and CDR2 SQIVND (reference sequence). Trimming left V 5 bases short and J 2 bases short, with 13 bases between. CDR3 protein: CASSRTTMAYEQYF. In nucleotides, the CDR3 is TGTGCCAGTAGTCGGACTACAATGGCCTACGAGCAGTACTTC.

This clone was seen just once. The chain combines TRBV7-9 with TRBJ1-1, with TRBD1 matching over 7 bases. After removal of 4 bases from V and 6 bases from J, the junction contained 8 bases not matched to a gene. The CDR3 consists of 14 residues. Germline assignment: CDR1 SEHNR and CDR2 FQNEAQ (reference sequence). The CDR3, as DNA: TGTGCCAGCAGCTCCCGACAGGGCGGGGCTGAAGCTTTCTTT. Its protein product is CASSSRQGGAEAFF.

There are a few counts of this clone. The J gene is TRBJ1-6, the V gene TRBV28, with D uncertain. V was cut by 7 bases and J by 6 bases, with 7 bases left in between. This CDR3 is built from 12 residues. The V gene's germline CDR1 is MDHEN and CDR2 SYDVKM. The DNA for the CDR3 is TGTGCCAGCAACATTCTTAATTCACCCCTCCACTTT. Its translation: CASNILNSPLHF.

The V call is TRBV19, the J call TRBJ1-5; D is perhaps TRBD1 (5 bases). V was cut by 2 bases and J by 7 bases, with 9 bases left in between. The CDR3 consists of 13 residues. Germline V gene lookup returns CDR1 LNHDA and CDR2 SQIVND (reference sequence). CDR3 protein: CASSIIRDQPQHF. The CDR3 DNA reads TGTGCCAGTAGTATAATCAGGGACCAGCCCCAGCATTTT.

The chain employs TRBV7-9 and TRBJ2-7, with D possibly TRBD2 on 5 matching bases. V was clipped by 1 base and J by 0 bases, with 7 bases between them. The germline gives CDR1 SEHNR, CDR2 FQNEAQ (reference sequence). The CDR3 contains 14 residues. This CDR3 reads CASSLVGSSYEQYF. DNA for the CDR3: TGTGCCAGCAGCTTAGTTGGGAGCTCCTACGAGCAGTACTTC.

The chain recombines TRBV14 with TRBJ2-7, with 7 bases that match TRBD2. V trimming: 4 bases; J trimming: 7 bases; junction bases outside the gene matches: 19. The CDR3 contains 17 residues. Germline V gives CDR1 SGHDN, CDR2 FVKESK. For the CDR3, the DNA is TGTGCCAGCAGCCTAGGTGCGGGAGCGTCTGGTCGTACGGAGCAGTACTTC. Translating gives CASSLGAGASGRTEQYF.

The genes are TRBV19 and TRBJ2-1, with D perhaps matching TRBD2 (6 bases). This CDR3 is 14 amino acids long. Germline V lookup: CDR1 LNHDA, CDR2 SQIVND (reference sequence). Trimming cost V 6 bases and J 3 bases, with 12 bases left between them. The CDR3 nucleotides are TGTGCCAGTAGAGGTAGCGGAGTCTACAATGAGCAGTTCTTC. Protein sequence: CASRGSGVYNEQFF.